The 20 T cell receptor beta chains below come from one sample, sequenced in a study of glioma-infiltrating T cells. The iRepertoire nested amplicon-rescue multiplex PCR amplified TCR alpha and beta CDR3s from RNA. TCRdb reprocessed the multiplex PCR reads via MiXCR and lists one record per CDR3 protein. The top ten clones hold roughly 5.4% of a sample with roughly 200,000 distinct CDR3 sequences, around 40% of them seen once. The sequencing input was glioma tissue, nonneoplastic brain tissue, or PBMCs (not recorded which). These TCRs come from a human donor with low-grade glioma or glioblastoma, undergoing nonglioma brain surgery, or in good health (not recorded which).

This clonotype appeared a few times. The chain couples TRBV20-1 to TRBJ1-4; perhaps TRBD1 as D (6 bases). Germline CDR1 reads DFQATT; CDR2 reads SNEGSKA (reference sequence). This CDR3 region has 17 residues. CDR3 sequence (DNA): TGCAGCGTCCCCGAGGGGGGGCCAGGATCAACTAATGAAAAACTGTTTTTT. The encoded protein is CSVPEGGPGSTNEKLFF.

In this sample, this clonotype turned up many times. The chain couples TRBV20-1 to TRBJ1-5; 9 bases line up with TRBD1. There are 15 residues in the CDR3. V trimming: 4 bases; J trimming: 6 bases; junction bases outside the gene matches: 10. CDR1 and CDR2 (germline): DFQATT, SNEGSKA (reference sequence). The DNA for the CDR3 is TGCAGTGCTACTCTTTGGGGACAGGGTGGTCAGCCCCAGCATTTT. Its translation is CSATLWGQGGQPQHF.

Concerning this clonotype itself: A much larger clone differs by one base, so this may be a read error. This chain connects TRBV18 to TRBJ1-1, with D possibly matching TRBD1 (6 bases). V was clipped by 3 bases and J by 3 bases, with 11 bases between them. The CDR3 loop spans 14 amino acids. Per the germline V gene, CDR1 is KGHSH and CDR2 is LQKENI. CDR3 sequence (DNA): TGTGCCAGCTCACCGGGGACACATTACACTGAAGCTTTCTTT. This encodes CASSPGTHYTEAFF.

The rearrangement joins TRBV2 to TRBJ1-1; a weak D match, TRBD1 (5 bases). The germline gives CDR1 SNHLY, CDR2 FYNNEI. With 2 bases removed from V and 1 base from J, the gap between germline ends came to 11 bases. This CDR3 spans 15 amino acids. CDR3 loop: CASSEMGPENTEAFF. CDR3 bases: TGTGCCAGCAGTGAAATGGGGCCGGAGAACACTGAAGCTTTCTTT.

This clonotype was counted many times. V is TRBV10-3 and J is TRBJ1-2, with D maybe TRBD1 (5 bases). The germline V gene has CDR1 ENHRY and CDR2 SYGVKD. Trimming shortened V by 9 bases and J by 7 bases, and 21 bases separated the two germline ends. CDR3 length: 14 residues. CDR3 protein: CAIGGAGFLSGYTF. In DNA form, the CDR3 reads TGTGCCATAGGAGGGGCAGGGTTCTTATCTGGCTACACCTTC.

This clonotype has at least ten counts. The rearrangement joins TRBV28 to TRBJ2-1, with 10 bases identical to TRBD1. V gave up 5 bases and J gave up 8 bases; unmatched junction bases: 15. CDR3 length equals 17 residues. CDR1 is MDHEN and CDR2 is SYDVKM in the germline V gene. The CDR3 spells CASSPSIDRGLRDEQFF. The CDR3 region has the DNA TGTGCCAGCAGTCCATCCATCGACAGGGGGCTCCGAGATGAGCAGTTCTTC.

Comments on this clonotype: A much more abundant neighbour one base away suggests this may be a read error. The gene calls are TRBV2 and TRBJ2-1; 7 nucleotides line up with TRBD1. Germline loops: CDR1 SNHLY, CDR2 FYNNEI. The CDR3 is 13 residues long. CDR3 region: CASSGTDYNKQFF. For the CDR3, the DNA is TGTGCCAGTTCCGGGACAGATTACAATAAGCAGTTCTTC.

Of note for this clonotype: At one boundary the junction diverges from the germline segment, which might be a read error. The chain recombines TRBV2 with TRBJ2-5, with TRBD2 as a possible D gene (5 bases). In germline, CDR1 is SNHLY, CDR2 FYNNEI. CDR3 length: 12 residues. The CDR3 here is CASSRGSETKYF. In DNA, the CDR3 is TGTGCCAGCAGTCGAGGGTCGGAGACCAAGTACTTC.

V is TRBV3-1 and J is TRBJ2-3; 7 positions match TRBD2. In germline, CDR1 is LGHDT, CDR2 YNNKEL (reference sequence). V was pared by 1 base and J by 2 bases, with 6 bases of the junction left unmatched. The CDR3 is 16 amino acids. The CDR3: CASSQGGAGFTDTQYF. The CDR3 DNA reads TGTGCCAGCAGCCAAGGAGGAGCGGGATTCACAGATACGCAGTATTTT.

This clonotype was recorded at least ten times. The chain joins TRBV2 to TRBJ2-1; D is unclear. Germline CDR1 and CDR2: SNHLY and FYNNEI. Trimming removed 8 bases from V and 1 base from J, with 3 bases in between. The CDR3 has 11 amino acids. CDR3 residues: CASWSYNEQFF. DNA of the CDR3: TGTGCCAGCTGGTCCTACAATGAGCAGTTCTTC.

This chain joins TRBV28 and TRBJ2-3; D is perhaps TRBD1 (6 bases). The V gene's germline CDR1 is MDHEN and CDR2 SYDVKM. With 6 bases removed from V and 4 bases from J, the gap between germline ends came to 14 bases. The CDR3 has 14 amino acids. Written as DNA, the CDR3 is TGTGCCAGCAGCCTCCAACAGGGCGCAGATACGCAGTATTTT. It codes for CASSLQQGADTQYF.

Turning to this clonotype: One end of the junction varies from germline; a read error may be responsible. The chain has TRBV20-1 and TRBJ2-5, with D unclear. CDR3 length equals 12 residues. Germline-derived CDR1 and CDR2 are DFQATT and SNEGSKA (reference sequence). In DNA form, the CDR3 reads TGCAGCCTTACGGGCTCCGGAGAGACACAGTACTTC. It translates to CSLTGSGETQYF.

As for this clonotype: This sequence may be a read error, since a much larger clone differs from it by one base. In nucleotides, the CDR3 is TGTGCCAGCAGTTCCTCGGAGGGTTCGATGAAAACCATATATTTT. Its translation is CASSSSEGSMKTIYF. The genes are TRBV6-5 and TRBJ1-3; D is unresolved. Trimming cost V 4 bases and J 10 bases, with 20 bases left between them. This CDR3 is 15 amino acids long. From germline, CDR1 is MNHEY and CDR2 SVGAGI.

This clonotype has just a few counts. V and J are TRBV19 and TRBJ2-7; 8 bases fit TRBD1. Per germline, CDR1 LNHDA and CDR2 SQIVND (reference sequence). This CDR3 region has 16 residues. After removal of 3 bases from V and 5 bases from J, the junction contained 12 bases not matched to a gene. CDR3 amino acids: CASSIGRGHWLDEQYF. The DNA of the CDR3 is TGTGCCAGTAGTATTGGCAGGGGGCACTGGCTAGACGAGCAGTACTTC.

Many counts were recorded for this clonotype. This chain connects TRBV2 to TRBJ2-3, with D uncertain. The germline gives CDR1 SNHLY, CDR2 FYNNEI. V was cut by 6 bases and J by 6 bases, with 7 bases left in between. The CDR3 is made up of 11 amino acids. The DNA for the CDR3 is TGTGCCAGCAGCGCAATTGATACGCAGTATTTT. Translation gives CASSAIDTQYF.

This clonotype was recorded many times. This chain links TRBV28 with TRBJ2-5; D tentatively reads TRBD1 or TRBD2 (5 bases each). CDR3 length equals 15 residues. CDR1 and CDR2 from the germline V gene are MDHEN and SYDVKM. V lost 4 bases and J 5 bases, leaving 17 bases between the germline ends. The CDR3 nucleotides read TGTGCCAGCAGTTCGCTGGGTGGGGGAGCGGAGACCCAGTACTTC. Amino acids: CASSSLGGGAETQYF. Looking up the rest from reference TRBV28 and TRBJ2-5 gives the full variable domain: DVKVTQSSRYLVKRTGEKVFLECVQDMDHENMFWYRQDPGLGLRLIYFSYDVKMKEKGDIPEGYSVSREKKERFSLILESASTNQTSMYLCASSSLGGGAETQYFGPGTRLLVL.

The chain uses TRBV5-5 and TRBJ2-1; the D is unclear. This CDR3 contains 13 residues. The germline V gene encodes CDR1 SGHKS and CDR2 YYEKEE (reference sequence). V was pared by 0 bases and J by 10 bases, with 11 bases between. CDR3 in amino acids: CASSLGSGMEQFF. The CDR3 DNA reads as TGTGCCAGCAGCTTGGGATCAGGCATGGAGCAGTTCTTC. Combining the CDR3 with reference TRBV5-5 and TRBJ2-1 gives the whole variable domain DAGVTQSPTHLIKTRGQQVTLRCSPISGHKSVSWYQQVLGQGPQFIFQYYEKEERGRGNFPDRFSARQFPNYSSELNVNALLLGDSALYLCASSLGSGMEQFFGPGTRLTVL.

This clonotype was seen only a few times. The chain couples TRBV5-1 to TRBJ2-5, with D possibly TRBD2 on 6 matching bases. CDR1 and CDR2 from the germline V gene are SGHRS and YFSETQ. Trimming pared 4 bases from V and 2 bases from J, leaving 9 bases between. This CDR3 comprises 13 residues. The CDR3: CASSGSGQETQYF. CDR3 sequence (DNA): TGCGCCAGCAGCGGTAGCGGACAAGAGACCCAGTACTTC.

The chain has TRBV18 and TRBJ1-1; D perhaps matches TRBD1 (5 bases). V shed 3 bases and J shed 2 bases, with 13 bases lying between them. There are 15 residues in the CDR3. The germline V gene has CDR1 KGHSH and CDR2 LQKENI. This chain's CDR3 is CASSPLLTANTEAFF. DNA of the CDR3: TGTGCCAGCTCACCCCTATTGACAGCCAACACTGAAGCTTTCTTT.

This clonotype was picked up many times. This chain links TRBV20-1 with TRBJ2-1; weak D call: TRBD1 (6 bases). The CDR3 contains 15 residues. Germline V gene lookup returns CDR1 DFQATT and CDR2 SNEGSKA (reference sequence). V gave up 1 base and J gave up 8 bases, with 18 bases separating them. The CDR3 reads CSARAWGTNGDEQFF. The CDR3 region has the DNA TGCAGTGCTAGAGCCTGGGGGACAAATGGGGATGAGCAGTTCTTC.